The entry below describes one T cell receptor (beta chain). The antigen remains unidentified. The study ran its PCR with 60 Vbeta and 13 Jbeta primers. The assay was immunoSEQ multiplex PCR, and TCRdb's table has in-frame clones only and misses some. The data hold over 100,000 clones, with around 66% observed a single time. The length of the CDR3 is 14 residues. Trimming pared 2 bases from V and 4 bases from J, leaving 11 bases between. Germline V gene data show CDR1 as SGHTA and CDR2 as FQGTGA. The data stem from a study of cytomegalovirus exposure and HLA in healthy donors. Study in general: For the 300 to 450 genotyped donors, roughly 80% fell within the Caucasian-associated ancestry cluster. Findings and limits, study-wide: The authors excluded some V segments, including TRBV6-2 and TRBV6-3, as indistinguishable.

This chain joins TRBV7-3 and TRBJ1-1, with D perhaps TRBD1 (6 bases). Sample: PBMCs. This clonotype was obtained from a woman between 40 and 55 years old in good health and CMV-seropositive. CDR3 DNA sequence: TGTGCCAGCAGCTTAGGAACAGGGTTCACTGAAGCTTTCTTT. Translating gives CASSLGTGFTEAFF.